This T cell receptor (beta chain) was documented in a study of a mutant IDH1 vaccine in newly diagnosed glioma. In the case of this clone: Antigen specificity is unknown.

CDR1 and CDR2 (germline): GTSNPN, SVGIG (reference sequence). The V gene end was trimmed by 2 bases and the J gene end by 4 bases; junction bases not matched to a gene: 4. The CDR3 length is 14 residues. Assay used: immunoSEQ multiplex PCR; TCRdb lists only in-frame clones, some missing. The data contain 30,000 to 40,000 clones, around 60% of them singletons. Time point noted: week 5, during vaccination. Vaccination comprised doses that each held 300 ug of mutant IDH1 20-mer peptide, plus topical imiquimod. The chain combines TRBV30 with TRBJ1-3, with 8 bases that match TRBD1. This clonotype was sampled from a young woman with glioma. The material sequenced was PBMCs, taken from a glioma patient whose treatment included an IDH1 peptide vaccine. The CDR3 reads CAWSWTGLGNTIYF. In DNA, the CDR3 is TGTGCCTGGAGTTGGACAGGGTTAGGAAACACCATATATTTT.